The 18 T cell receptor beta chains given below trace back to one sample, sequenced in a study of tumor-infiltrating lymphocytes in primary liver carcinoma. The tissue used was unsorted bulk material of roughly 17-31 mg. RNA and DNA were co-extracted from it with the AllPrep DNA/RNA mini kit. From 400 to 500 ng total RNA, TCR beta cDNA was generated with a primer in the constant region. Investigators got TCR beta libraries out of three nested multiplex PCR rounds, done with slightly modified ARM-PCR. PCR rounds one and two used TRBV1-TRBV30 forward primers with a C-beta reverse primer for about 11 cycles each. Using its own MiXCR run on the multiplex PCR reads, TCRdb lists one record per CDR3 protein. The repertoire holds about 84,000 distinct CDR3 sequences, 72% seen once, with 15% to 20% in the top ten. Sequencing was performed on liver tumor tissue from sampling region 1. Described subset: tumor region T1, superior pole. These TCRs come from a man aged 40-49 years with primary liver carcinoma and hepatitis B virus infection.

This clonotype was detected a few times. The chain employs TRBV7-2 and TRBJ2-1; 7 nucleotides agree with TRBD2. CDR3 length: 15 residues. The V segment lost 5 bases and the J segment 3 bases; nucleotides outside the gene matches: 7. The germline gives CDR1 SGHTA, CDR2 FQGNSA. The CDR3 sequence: CASSGARGSYNEQFF. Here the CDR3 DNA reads TGTGCCAGCAGCGGAGCCCGCGGGAGCTACAATGAGCAGTTCTTC. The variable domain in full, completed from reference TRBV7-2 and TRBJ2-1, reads GAGVSQSPSNKVTEKGKDVELRCDPISGHTALYWYRQSLGQGLEFLIYFQGNSAPDKSGLPSDRFSAERTGGSVSTLTIQRTQQEDSAVYLCASSGARGSYNEQFFGPGTRLTVL.

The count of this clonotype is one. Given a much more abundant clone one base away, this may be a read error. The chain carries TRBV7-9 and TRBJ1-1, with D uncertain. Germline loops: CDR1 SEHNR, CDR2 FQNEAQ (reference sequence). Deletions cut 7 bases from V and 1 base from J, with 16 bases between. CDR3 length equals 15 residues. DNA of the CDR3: TGTGCCAGCATCTCCCCCCGAGGAGAGAACACTGAAGCTTTCTTT. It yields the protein CASISPRGENTEAFF.

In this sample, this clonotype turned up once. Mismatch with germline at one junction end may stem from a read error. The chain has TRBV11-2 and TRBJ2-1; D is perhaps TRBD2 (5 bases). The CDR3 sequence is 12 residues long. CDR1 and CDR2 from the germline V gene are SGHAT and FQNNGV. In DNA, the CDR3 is TGTACCAGCGGCTTCAGAGGATATGAGCAATTCTTC. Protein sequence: CTSGFRGYEQFF.

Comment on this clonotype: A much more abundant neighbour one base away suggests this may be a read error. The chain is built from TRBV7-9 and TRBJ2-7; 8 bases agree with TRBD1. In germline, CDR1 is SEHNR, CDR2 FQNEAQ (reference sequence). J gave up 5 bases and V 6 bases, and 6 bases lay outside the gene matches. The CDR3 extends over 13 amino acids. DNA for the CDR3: TGTGCCAGCAGTCAGACCAGGGGGCACGAGCAGTACTTC. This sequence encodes CASSQTRGHEQYF.

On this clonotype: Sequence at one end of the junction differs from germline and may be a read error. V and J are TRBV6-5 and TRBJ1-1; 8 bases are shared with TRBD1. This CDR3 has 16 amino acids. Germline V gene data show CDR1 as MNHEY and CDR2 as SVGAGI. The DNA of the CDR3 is TGCGCCAGCAGTTACTCGACAGGGGTATGGAACACTGAAGCTTTCTTT. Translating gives CASSYSTGVWNTEAFF.

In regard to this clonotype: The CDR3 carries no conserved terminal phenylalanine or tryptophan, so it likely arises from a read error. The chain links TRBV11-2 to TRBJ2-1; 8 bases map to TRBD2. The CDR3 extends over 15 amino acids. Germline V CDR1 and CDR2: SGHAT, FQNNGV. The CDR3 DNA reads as TGTGCCAGCAGCCAAGGGACTAGTACCTACAATGAACAGTTCTTA. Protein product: CASSQGTSTYNEQFL.

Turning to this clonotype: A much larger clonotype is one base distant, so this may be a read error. The CDR3 nucleotides are TGTGCCAGCAGCTTAGACGTTTCCGGACAGGGGACCGGGGAGCCGTTTTTT. Translating it yields CASSLDVSGQGTGEPFF. The chain carries TRBV5-4 and TRBJ2-2, with 9 bases matching TRBD1. The CDR3 runs to 17 residues. Germline V lookup: CDR1 SGHNT, CDR2 YYREEE (reference sequence). Complete variable domain (other parts from reference TRBV5-4 and TRBJ2-2): ETGVTQSPTHLIKTRGQQVTLRCSSQSGHNTVSWYQQALGQGPQFIFQYYREEENGRGNFPPRFSGLQFPNYSSELNVNALELDDSALYLCASSLDVSGQGTGEPFFGEGSRLTVL.

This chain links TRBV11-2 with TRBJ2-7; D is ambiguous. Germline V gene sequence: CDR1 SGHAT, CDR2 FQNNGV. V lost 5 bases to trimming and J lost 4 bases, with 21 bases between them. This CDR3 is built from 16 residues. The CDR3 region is CASSLFGEGLSYEQYF. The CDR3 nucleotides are TGTGCCAGCAGCCTATTTGGGGAAGGGCTATCGTACGAGCAGTACTTC.

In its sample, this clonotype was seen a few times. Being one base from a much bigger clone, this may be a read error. The CDR3 spells CTSSLVSGGNTEAFF. For the CDR3, the DNA is TGTACCAGCAGCTTGGTTTCGGGAGGCAACACTGAAGCTTTCTTT. V gene TRBV5-4 combines with J gene TRBJ1-1; D is uncertain. The CDR3 consists of 15 residues. Germline lookup yields CDR1 SGHNT and CDR2 YYREEE (reference sequence).

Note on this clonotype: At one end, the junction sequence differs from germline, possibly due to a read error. The CDR3 sequence is CAGSLGRQSYGYIF. The CDR3 DNA reads TGTGCCGGCAGCTTAGGTCGGCAGAGTTATGGCTACATCTTC. The chain links TRBV11-2 to TRBJ1-2; D is ambiguous. The CDR3 runs to 14 residues. Germline CDR1 is SGHAT and CDR2 is FQNNGV.

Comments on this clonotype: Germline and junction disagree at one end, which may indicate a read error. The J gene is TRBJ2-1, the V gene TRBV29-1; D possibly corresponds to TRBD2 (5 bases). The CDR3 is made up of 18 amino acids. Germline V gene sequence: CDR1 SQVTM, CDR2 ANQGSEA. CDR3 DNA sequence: TGCAGCTCCTTCGGGGAGAGGAAGGCCATAATGTCCTACAATGGGCAGTTCTTC. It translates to CSSFGERKAIMSYNGQFF.

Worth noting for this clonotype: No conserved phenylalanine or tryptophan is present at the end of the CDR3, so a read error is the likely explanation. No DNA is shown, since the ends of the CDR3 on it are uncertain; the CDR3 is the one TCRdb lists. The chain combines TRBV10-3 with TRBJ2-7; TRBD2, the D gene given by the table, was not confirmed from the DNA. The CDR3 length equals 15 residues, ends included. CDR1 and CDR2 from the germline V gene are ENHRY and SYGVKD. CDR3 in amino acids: CTISESSGGSTEQYL.

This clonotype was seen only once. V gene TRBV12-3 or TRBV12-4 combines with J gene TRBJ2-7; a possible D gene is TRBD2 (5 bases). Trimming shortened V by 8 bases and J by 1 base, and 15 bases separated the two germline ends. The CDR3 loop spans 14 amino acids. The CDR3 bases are TGTGCCAGCGGACTCGACTCCAGTTCCTACGAGCAGTACTTC. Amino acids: CASGLDSSSYEQYF.

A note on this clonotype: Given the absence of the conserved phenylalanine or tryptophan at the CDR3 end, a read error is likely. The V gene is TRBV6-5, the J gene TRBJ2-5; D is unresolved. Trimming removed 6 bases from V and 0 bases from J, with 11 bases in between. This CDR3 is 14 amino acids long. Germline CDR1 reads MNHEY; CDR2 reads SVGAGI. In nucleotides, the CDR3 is TGTGCCAGCAGATACGGCAGGTACCAAGAGACCCAGTACATC. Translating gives CASRYGRYQETQYI.

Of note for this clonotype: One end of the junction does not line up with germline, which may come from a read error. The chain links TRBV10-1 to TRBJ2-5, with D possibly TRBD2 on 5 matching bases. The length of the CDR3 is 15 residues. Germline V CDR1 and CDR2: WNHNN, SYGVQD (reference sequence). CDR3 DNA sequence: TGCGCCAGTAGTGACGGGATAGCGACTGGTAGGGCCCAGTACTTC. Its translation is CASSDGIATGRAQYF.

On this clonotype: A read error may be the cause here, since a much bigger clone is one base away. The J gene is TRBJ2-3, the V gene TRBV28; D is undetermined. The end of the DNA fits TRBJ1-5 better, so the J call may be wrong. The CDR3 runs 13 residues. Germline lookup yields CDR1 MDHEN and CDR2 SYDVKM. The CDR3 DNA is TGTGCCAGCAGTTTGGCAGTAAGGGATACGCAGCATTTT. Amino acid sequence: CASSLAVRDTQHF.

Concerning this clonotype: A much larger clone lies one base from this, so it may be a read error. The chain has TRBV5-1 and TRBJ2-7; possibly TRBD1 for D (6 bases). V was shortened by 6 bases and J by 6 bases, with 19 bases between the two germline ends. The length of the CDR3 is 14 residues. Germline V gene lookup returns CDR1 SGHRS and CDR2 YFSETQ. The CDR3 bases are TGCGCCAGCAACCTTGGACAGTGGTATGCCGAGCAGTACTTC. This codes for CASNLGQWYAEQYF.

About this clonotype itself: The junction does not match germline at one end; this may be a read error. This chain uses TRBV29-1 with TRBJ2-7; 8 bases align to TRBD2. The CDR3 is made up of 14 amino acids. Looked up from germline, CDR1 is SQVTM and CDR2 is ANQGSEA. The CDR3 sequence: CSVEREGVGHEHYF. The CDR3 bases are TGCAGCGTTGAACGGGAGGGGGTGGGTCATGAGCACTACTTC.